The clone carrying this TCR beta chain was detected only a few times. A J-beta primer mix and a sample-barcoded 5' primer were used in a second PCR of about 7 to 12 cycles. Template switching added a 12-random-nucleotide identifier to every cDNA molecule. TCRdb fed the 5' RACE reads into MiXCR, producing one record per CDR3 protein. The sample comprises some 1.5 million distinct CDR3 sequences, 42% of which are singletons, and under 5% rests with the top ten. The entry originates in a study of blood T cells in healthy people across ages. Sequenced: blood. The receptor was derived from a woman aged 18-30 years in good health.

In DNA, the CDR3 is TGTGCCAGCAGCCCAACTAACTTCGAGCAGTACTTC. The encoded protein is CASSPTNFEQYF. The chain has TRBV7-3 and TRBJ2-5; D unclear. The DNA end is more similar to TRBJ2-7, so the J call may be wrong. Germline V CDR1 and CDR2: SGHTA, FQGTGA. The CDR3 extends over 12 amino acids.